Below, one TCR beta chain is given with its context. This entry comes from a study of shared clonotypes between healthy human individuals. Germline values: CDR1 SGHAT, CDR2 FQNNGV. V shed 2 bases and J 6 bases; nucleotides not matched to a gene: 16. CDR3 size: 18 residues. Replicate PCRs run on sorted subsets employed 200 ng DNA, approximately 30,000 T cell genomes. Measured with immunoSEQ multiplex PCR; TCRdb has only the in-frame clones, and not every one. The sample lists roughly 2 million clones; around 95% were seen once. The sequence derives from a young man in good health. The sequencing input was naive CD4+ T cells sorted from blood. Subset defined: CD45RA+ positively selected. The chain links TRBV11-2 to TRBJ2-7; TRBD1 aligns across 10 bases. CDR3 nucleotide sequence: TGTGCCAGCAGCTTACTAGGGTCCGGGACAGGGGTTTCTTCCGAGCAGTACTTC. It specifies CASSLLGSGTGVSSEQYF. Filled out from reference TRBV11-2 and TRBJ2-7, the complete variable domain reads EAGVAQSPRYKIIEKRQSVAFWCNPISGHATLYWYQQILGQGPKLLIQFQNNGVVDDSQLPKDRFSAERLKGVDSTLKIQPAKLEDSAVYLCASSLLGSGTGVSSEQYFGPGTRLTVT.